The present entry profiles one T cell receptor beta chain with its context. The CDR3 extends over 16 amino acids. V was cut by 1 base and J by 5 bases, with 15 bases left in between. Germline V gives CDR1 LGHDT, CDR2 YNNKEL (reference sequence). The data were taken from a study of blood T cell repertoires in COVID-19. For the study at large: Sites in the United States, Italy and Spain provided acute and convalescent COVID-19 samples.

Produced via immunoSEQ multiplex PCR; TCRdb's table is partial and in-frame only. The table includes around 21,000 clones, 79% detected once. Sequenced: peripheral blood. The sequence was obtained from an elderly man with acute or convalescent COVID-19. V gene TRBV3-1 (or the pseudogene TRBV3-2) combines with J gene TRBJ2-1; TRBD2 is a possible D gene (6 bases). CDR3 sequence: CASSQARLVPNNEQFF. The CDR3 region has the DNA TGTGCCAGCAGCCAAGCACGACTAGTCCCTAACAATGAGCAGTTCTTC.